This T cell receptor beta chain was sequenced in a study of cytomegalovirus exposure and HLA in healthy donors. On the study more broadly: The 95 to 150 validation repertoires were produced on the same platform as the approximately 670 repertoires of the first cohort. This was reported in a later analysis.

The germline CDR1 and CDR2 sequences are SGHDT and YYEEEE. The CDR3 has 15 amino acids. V lost 3 bases and J 1 base, leaving 12 bases between the germline ends. Method: immunoSEQ multiplex PCR; TCRdb's copy keeps in-frame clones and lacks some. The sample has under 200,000 clones, nearly 90% seen once. The source is a man between 18 and 29 years old in good health and CMV-seropositive. The material sequenced was PBMCs. The chain recombines TRBV5-6 with TRBJ2-3, with TRBD2 as a possible D gene (6 bases). The CDR3 sequence: CASSSTASGTDTQYF. In DNA, the CDR3 is TGTGCCAGCAGCTCGACCGCTAGCGGCACAGATACGCAGTATTTT.